One sample yielded the 30 T cell receptor beta chains listed below, sequenced in a study of blood T cell repertoires in COVID-19. Measured with immunoSEQ multiplex PCR; TCRdb has only the in-frame clones, and not every one. The repertoire holds about 370,000 clones, with approximately 92% as singletons. Sequencing was done on a sample of PBMCs or T cells enriched from blood (not recorded which). Receptor source: a man aged 18 to 29 who had recovered from COVID-19.

V usage is TRBV5-1 and J usage is TRBJ1-1, with D possibly being TRBD1 (5 bases). CDR1 and CDR2 from the germline V gene are SGHRS and YFSETQ. The CDR3 spans 15 residues. Trimming left V 4 bases short and J 1 base short, with 14 bases between. CDR3 coding DNA: TGCGCCAGCAGCCCGCCGGGGGGACCGAACACTGAAGCTTTCTTT. It codes for CASSPPGGPNTEAFF.

In this sample, this clone turned up once. This chain uses TRBV19 with TRBJ2-1, with TRBD2 matching 8 bases. Per the germline V gene, CDR1 is LNHDA and CDR2 is SQIVND (reference sequence). There are 17 residues in the CDR3. V trimming: 3 bases; J trimming: 4 bases; junction bases outside the gene matches: 11. The CDR3 loop reads CASSILHGGGLYNEQFF. As DNA, the CDR3 is TGTGCCAGTAGTATTCTGCATGGCGGGGGGCTTTACAATGAGCAGTTCTTC.

The chain combines TRBV18 with TRBJ2-2; maybe TRBD1 (6 bases). The V gene's germline CDR1 is KGHSH and CDR2 LQKENI. CDR3 length equals 12 residues. The V end was cut by 6 bases, the J end by 6 bases, with 8 bases between. CDR3 DNA: TGTGCCAGCTCCACAGGGTCCGGGGAGCTGTTTTTT. It translates to CASSTGSGELFF.

The V and J genes are TRBV28 and TRBJ2-7; 9 nucleotides line up with TRBD1. Trimming removed 2 bases from V and 4 bases from J; junction bases left unmatched: 6. From germline, CDR1 is MDHEN and CDR2 SYDVKM. The CDR3 consists of 15 residues. CDR3 bases: TGTGCCAGCAGTTTAGGCGGGACAGGGCGATACGAGCAGTACTTC. It translates to CASSLGGTGRYEQYF.

The sample holds a few counts of this clone. One junction end does not reproduce the germline sequence, and a read error may be involved. The chain links TRBV29-1 to TRBJ2-1, with TRBD2 matching 8 bases. The CDR3 is 13 amino acids. The germline V gene has CDR1 SQVTM and CDR2 ANQGSEA. The CDR3: CSVEAGDYNEQFF. CDR3 nucleotides: TGCAGCGTGGAAGCGGGAGACTACAATGAGCAGTTCTTC.

This clone is a singleton in its sample. The rearrangement links TRBV30 to TRBJ2-7, with 12 bases that match TRBD2. J was trimmed by 5 bases and V by 3 bases; bases with no gene match: 14. Germline-derived CDR1 and CDR2 are GTSNPN and SVGIG (reference sequence). CDR3 length: 17 amino acids. In nucleotides, the CDR3 is TGTGCCTGGAGCTTCGCCCAGACTAGCGGGAGTTACCACGAGCAGTACTTC. Translation gives CAWSFAQTSGSYHEQYF.

The rearrangement joins TRBV7-2 to TRBJ2-5, with 16 bases that match TRBD2. V shed 5 bases, J shed 4 bases, and the junction held 7 bases outside the gene matches. This CDR3 region has 17 residues. Looked up from germline, CDR1 is SGHTA and CDR2 is FQGNSA. This CDR3 is CASSGGTSGRVGETQYF. The CDR3 DNA sequence: TGTGCCAGCAGCGGCGGGACTAGCGGGAGGGTGGGAGAGACCCAGTACTTC.

This clone was counted once. The V call is TRBV7-3, the J call TRBJ1-2; D call uncertain. V lost 1 base to trimming and J lost 4 bases, with 13 bases between them. Looked up from germline, CDR1 is SGHTA and CDR2 is FQGTGA. The CDR3 spans 15 residues. Here the CDR3 DNA reads TGTGCCAGCAGCTTAATGCCGGGAAAGGGCTATGGCTACACCTTC. Translated: CASSLMPGKGYGYTF. Full variable domain (remainder filled in from reference TRBV7-3 and TRBJ1-2): GAGVSQTPSNKVTEKGKYVELRCDPISGHTALYWYRQSLGQGPEFLIYFQGTGAADDSGLPNDRFFAVRPEGSVSTLKIQRTERGDSAVYLCASSLMPGKGYGYTFGSGTRLTVV.

CDR3 nucleotides: TGTGCCAGCAGCCCACTAGAACGAGGTGAGCAGTTCTTC. This translates into CASSPLERGEQFF. The chain carries TRBV3-1 (or the pseudogene TRBV3-2) and TRBJ2-1; weak D call: TRBD2 (5 bases). V lost 4 bases and J 9 bases, leaving 13 bases between the germline ends. The CDR3 totals 13 residues. Germline loops: CDR1 LGHDT, CDR2 YNNKEL (reference sequence).

The chain recombines TRBV5-1 with TRBJ1-1; weak D call: TRBD1 (6 bases). The length of the CDR3 is 15 residues. CDR1 is SGHRS and CDR2 is YFSETQ in the germline V gene. V dropped 4 bases and J dropped 1 base, with 14 bases sitting between them. The CDR3 nucleotides read TGCGCCAGCAGCCCTAGGGGGGGCGGGAACACTGAAGCTTTCTTT. Its protein product is CASSPRGGGNTEAFF.

The DNA for the CDR3 is TGTGCCAGCAGCCACGGGGTCCTTACCTACGAGCAGTACTTC. It yields the protein CASSHGVLTYEQYF. The chain couples TRBV3-1 (or the pseudogene TRBV3-2) to TRBJ2-7; D may be TRBD2 (5 bases). The CDR3 is 14 residues long. Trimming took 3 bases from V and 2 from J, leaving 11 bases between them. The germline V gene has CDR1 LGHDT and CDR2 YNNKEL (reference sequence).

This chain uses TRBV7-2 with TRBJ2-1; possibly TRBD2 for D (6 bases). This CDR3 has 16 amino acids. Per the germline V gene, CDR1 is SGHTA and CDR2 is FQGNSA. V was trimmed by 5 bases and J by 0 bases, leaving 14 bases between them. In nucleotides, the CDR3 is TGTGCCAGCAGCACCCCGCGGGGATCCTCCTACAATGAGCAGTTCTTC. The encoded protein is CASSTPRGSSYNEQFF. Supplemented by reference TRBV7-2 and TRBJ2-1, the full variable domain reads GAGVSQSPSNKVTEKGKDVELRCDPISGHTALYWYRQSLGQGLEFLIYFQGNSAPDKSGLPSDRFSAERTGGSVSTLTIQRTQQEDSAVYLCASSTPRGSSYNEQFFGPGTRLTVL.

The chain joins TRBV6-5 to TRBJ1-4; TRBD1 aligns across 9 bases. V lost 6 bases and J lost 11; bases outside the gene matches: 13. Germline V gives CDR1 MNHEY, CDR2 SVGAGI. The CDR3 loop spans 15 amino acids. The CDR3: CASSPGQGHYNKLFF. The CDR3 bases are TGTGCCAGCAGCCCCGGACAGGGGCATTATAACAAACTGTTTTTT.

CDR3 sequence reads: CASSPQDTYNEQFF. CDR3 nucleotides: TGTGCCAGCTCACCGCAGGACACATACAATGAGCAGTTCTTC. J is TRBJ2-1 and V is TRBV18; tentatively, D is TRBD1 (5 bases). The ends were cut back, 3 bases at V and 4 bases at J, with 10 bases in the middle. Germline loops: CDR1 KGHSH, CDR2 LQKENI. The CDR3 is made up of 14 amino acids. The variable domain in full, with the rest retrieved from reference TRBV18 and TRBJ2-1, is NAGVMQNPRHLVRRRGQEARLRCSPMKGHSHVYWYRQLPEEGLKFMVYLQKENIIDESGMPKERFSAEFPKEGPSILRIQQVVRGDSAAYFCASSPQDTYNEQFFGPGTRLTVL.

The J gene is TRBJ2-2, the V gene TRBV15; 11 bases line up with TRBD1. The CDR3 runs to 17 residues. Trimming removed 5 bases from V and 3 bases from J; junction bases left unmatched: 8. CDR1 is LNHNV, CDR2 YYDKDF, per germline (reference sequence). The CDR3 here is CATSFRTGGKYTGELFF. In DNA, the CDR3 is TGTGCCACCAGCTTCCGGACAGGGGGCAAGTACACCGGGGAGCTGTTTTTT.

V is TRBV6-5 and J is TRBJ2-1; D is uncertain. Per the germline V gene, CDR1 is MNHEY and CDR2 is SVGAGI. The CDR3 has 15 amino acids. V was trimmed by 4 bases and J by 6 bases, leaving 16 bases between them. The CDR3 coding sequence is TGTGCCAGCAGTTCCTACTTGCTCTCGGTCAATGAGCAGTTCTTC. Protein sequence: CASSSYLLSVNEQFF.

The chain couples TRBV7-3 to TRBJ2-2; no definite D call. The CDR3 is 15 amino acids. Germline assignment: CDR1 SGHTA and CDR2 FQGTGA. V was pared by 4 bases and J by 5 bases, with 14 bases between. CDR3 nucleotide sequence: TGTGCCAGCAGCTCCCCCTCTTTCGGGACCGGGGAGCTGTTTTTT. Its translation: CASSSPSFGTGELFF.

The V gene is TRBV11-2, the J gene TRBJ2-7, with 11 bases aligning to TRBD2. V was clipped by 1 base and J by 0 bases; unmatched bases: 8. CDR1 SGHAT and CDR2 FQNNGV come from the germline V gene. The CDR3 consists of 18 residues. The CDR3: CASSLAPSGRFSSYEQYF. The CDR3 DNA follows: TGTGCCAGCAGCTTAGCCCCTAGCGGGAGGTTTAGCTCCTACGAGCAGTACTTC.

V and J are TRBV29-1 and TRBJ2-6, with 10 bases fitting TRBD2. The germline CDR1 and CDR2 sequences are SQVTM and ANQGSEA. CDR3 length: 17 amino acids. Unmatched junction bases numbered 8, after V lost 6 bases and J lost 0 bases. The CDR3 spells CSVAFSGGFSGANVLTF. CDR3 coding DNA: TGCAGCGTCGCCTTTAGCGGGGGGTTCTCTGGGGCCAACGTCCTGACTTTC. The full variable domain, in which reference TRBV29-1 and TRBJ2-6 provide the parts outside the CDR3, is SAVISQKPSRDICQRGTSLTIQCQVDSQVTMMFWYRQQPGQSLTLIATANQGSEATYESGFVIDKFPISRPNLTFSTLTVSNMSPEDSSIYLCSVAFSGGFSGANVLTFGAGSRLTVL.

This clone appeared once. The chain combines TRBV29-1 with TRBJ2-3; D is perhaps TRBD2 (6 bases). Germline lookup yields CDR1 SQVTM and CDR2 ANQGSEA. Trimming took off 7 bases at V and 0 bases at J, with 17 bases between the two ends. The CDR3 is made up of 15 amino acids. The chain's CDR3 is CSAPVGSGSTDTQYF. CDR3 DNA: TGCAGCGCCCCAGTGGGTAGCGGTAGCACAGATACGCAGTATTTT.

The chain combines TRBV25-1 with TRBJ1-2; TRBD1 might be the D (6 bases). Trimming left V 0 bases short and J 4 bases short, with 9 bases between. From germline, CDR1 is MGHDK and CDR2 SYGVNS. The CDR3 totals 14 residues. The CDR3 reads CASSEYLGGYGYTF. DNA of the CDR3: TGTGCCAGCAGTGAATACTTAGGGGGCTATGGCTACACCTTC.

The chain is built from TRBV28 and TRBJ1-5; D is unclear. Germline assignment: CDR1 MDHEN and CDR2 SYDVKM. The ends were cut back, 5 bases at V and 6 bases at J, with 20 bases in the middle. The CDR3 sequence is 16 residues long. Here the CDR3 reads CASSPMDSPPGQPQHF. The DNA for the CDR3 is TGTGCCAGCAGTCCCATGGACTCCCCGCCGGGTCAGCCCCAGCATTTT.

CDR3 bases: TGCGCCAGCAGCCAAGAGGGGACTTCCGCCTCTGGAAACACCATATATTTT. Protein sequence: CASSQEGTSASGNTIYF. This sequence joins TRBV4-1 and TRBJ1-3; the D gene is possibly TRBD1 (5 bases). From germline, CDR1 is MGHRA and CDR2 YSYEKL. CDR3 length equals 17 residues. The V end was cut by 0 bases, the J end by 0 bases, with 12 bases between.

This chain uses TRBV7-9 with TRBJ1-1; 8 nucleotides match TRBD1. Trimming removed 0 bases from V and 1 base from J; junction bases left unmatched: 4. CDR1 is SEHNR and CDR2 is FQNEAQ in the germline V gene (reference sequence). The CDR3 extends over 16 amino acids. The CDR3 spells CASSLARTGSNTEAFF. The CDR3 DNA is TGTGCCAGCAGCTTAGCCCGGACAGGGTCGAACACTGAAGCTTTCTTT. The full variable domain, with the rest looked up from reference TRBV7-9 and TRBJ1-1, is DTGVSQNPRHKITKRGQNVTFRCDPISEHNRLYWYRQTLGQGPEFLTYFQNEAQLEKSRLLSDRFSAERPKGSFSTLEIQRTEQGDSAMYLCASSLARTGSNTEAFFGQGTRLTVV.

The rearrangement joins TRBV24-1 to TRBJ1-2; TRBD1 might be the D (5 bases). With 3 bases removed from V and 2 bases from J, the gap between germline ends came to 12 bases. The CDR3 sequence is 15 residues long. CDR1 and CDR2 from the germline V gene are KGHDR and SFDVKD. The CDR3 coding sequence is TGTGCCACCAGTGATGGGGGAGCGGGGAACTATGGCTACACCTTC. Translating gives CATSDGGAGNYGYTF.

The V and J genes are TRBV9 and TRBJ2-1, with 7 bases that match TRBD2. CDR1 is SGDLS, CDR2 YYNGEE, per germline. The V and J ends lost 2 bases and 4 bases, in that order; junction bases with no gene match: 9. The CDR3 runs 16 residues. The CDR3 loop reads CASSVDGGTNYNEQFF. The CDR3 bases are TGTGCCAGCAGCGTCGACGGGGGGACGAATTACAATGAGCAGTTCTTC.

This sequence joins TRBV7-9 and TRBJ2-1; 9 nucleotides agree with TRBD2. The V segment lost 1 base and the J segment 6 bases; nucleotides outside the gene matches: 7. The CDR3 sequence is 16 residues long. Germline CDR1 is SEHNR and CDR2 is FQNEAQ (reference sequence). The CDR3 region has the DNA TGTGCCAGCAGCTTAGGTCCAGCTAGCGGGGTCAATGAGCAGTTCTTC. This translates into CASSLGPASGVNEQFF.

The CDR3 loop reads CAWSVPQGPPPMDTEAFF. CDR3 coding DNA: TGTGCCTGGAGTGTACCTCAGGGGCCACCTCCTATGGACACTGAAGCTTTCTTT. The V call is TRBV30, the J call TRBJ1-1; TRBD1 is a possible D gene (6 bases). Germline loops: CDR1 GTSNPN, CDR2 SVGIG (reference sequence). The CDR3 contains 18 residues. Trimming took off 0 bases at V and 3 bases at J, with 23 bases between the two ends.

This CDR3 is CASSPTGGAWDEQYF. CDR3 in DNA: TGTGCCAGCAGCCCGACAGGGGGCGCTTGGGACGAGCAGTACTTC. The chain links TRBV9 to TRBJ2-7; TRBD1 agrees at 10 bases. The CDR3 length is 15 residues. V was clipped by 4 bases and J by 5 bases; unmatched bases: 9. CDR1 SGDLS and CDR2 YYNGEE come from the germline V gene.

The genes are TRBV18 and TRBJ1-1; perhaps TRBD1 as D (5 bases). V dropped 6 bases and J dropped 1 base, with 12 bases sitting between them. The CDR3 has 14 amino acids. Per germline, CDR1 KGHSH and CDR2 LQKENI. The CDR3 here is CASSIATGNTEAFF. Written as DNA, the CDR3 is TGTGCCAGCTCGATCGCTACAGGGAACACTGAAGCTTTCTTT.